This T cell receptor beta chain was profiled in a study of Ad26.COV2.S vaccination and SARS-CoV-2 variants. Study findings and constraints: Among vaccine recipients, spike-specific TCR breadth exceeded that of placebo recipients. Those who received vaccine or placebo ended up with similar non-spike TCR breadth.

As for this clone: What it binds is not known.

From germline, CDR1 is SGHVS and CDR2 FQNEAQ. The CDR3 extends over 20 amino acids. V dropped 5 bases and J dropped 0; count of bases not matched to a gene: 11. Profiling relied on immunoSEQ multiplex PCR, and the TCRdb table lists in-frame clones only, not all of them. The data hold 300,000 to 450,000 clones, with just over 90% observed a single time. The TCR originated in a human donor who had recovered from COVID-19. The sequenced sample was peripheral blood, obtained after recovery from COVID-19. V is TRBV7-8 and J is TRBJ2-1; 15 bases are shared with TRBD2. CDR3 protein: CASSAPSGTSGGHSYNEQFF. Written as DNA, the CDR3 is TGTGCCAGCAGCGCCCCCTCCGGGACTAGCGGGGGGCACTCCTACAATGAGCAGTTCTTC.